One and the same sample provided the 30 T cell receptor beta chains below, sequenced in a study of siplizumab effects on memory and regulatory T cells. The protocol was immunoSEQ multiplex PCR, while the TCRdb copy is restricted to in-frame clones and leaves out a portion. The sample consists of just under 85,000 clones, approximately 90% of them appearing once. Input material: Tregs sorted from blood. The receptors stem from a human donor in good health.

The chain combines TRBV6-5 with TRBJ1-6, with TRBD1 matching 7 bases. The J segment lost 0 bases and the V segment lost 10 bases, leaving 6 bases of the junction unmatched. The CDR3 extends over 15 amino acids. The germline gives CDR1 MNHEY, CDR2 SVGAGI. In DNA, the CDR3 is TGTGCCACCCGACAGGGAAGCTCCTATAATTCACCCCTCCACTTT. As protein: CATRQGSSYNSPLHF.

The chain combines TRBV14 with TRBJ1-1, with D hard to call. Germline CDR1 SGHDN, CDR2 FVKESK. The CDR3 extends over 14 amino acids. V gave up 4 bases and J gave up 5 bases, with 14 bases separating them. The CDR3, as DNA: TGTGCCAGCAGCCTGGGGAGGGTGCGGACTGAAGCTTTCTTT. It is translated as CASSLGRVRTEAFF.

The V gene is TRBV21-1, the J gene TRBJ1-5; the table's D gene call, TRBD1, was not cross checked with the DNA. TRBV21-1 is a known pseudogene. CDR3 length: 14 amino acids. DNA for the CDR3: TGTGCCAGCAGCAAGAACAGGGAAAATCAGCCCCAGCATTTT. Translated: CASSKNRENQPQHF.

The J gene is TRBJ1-5, the V gene TRBV7-2; D is unresolved. CDR1 and CDR2 (germline): SGHTA, FQGNSA. This CDR3 region has 13 residues. V lost 5 bases to trimming and J lost 6 bases, with 11 bases between them. CDR3 protein: CASSPTWRQPQHF. The CDR3 DNA follows: TGTGCCAGCAGCCCGACTTGGCGTCAGCCCCAGCATTTT.

In its sample, this clone was seen once. The chain combines TRBV4-3 with TRBJ1-5; 8 nucleotides agree with TRBD1. J was trimmed by 0 bases and V by 4 bases; bases with no gene match: 20. Per the germline V gene, CDR1 is LGHNA and CDR2 is YSLEER. This CDR3 region has 21 residues. The CDR3 sequence is CASSLPPLMTGALYSNQPQHF. The DNA for the CDR3 is TGCGCCAGCAGCCTCCCCCCACTCATGACAGGGGCTCTATATAGCAATCAGCCCCAGCATTTT.

This chain joins TRBV6-5 and TRBJ2-5; D is ambiguous. The CDR3 is 10 amino acids. V shed 4 bases and J shed 5 bases, with 2 bases lying between them. Germline CDR1 MNHEY, CDR2 SVGAGI. CDR3 sequence: CASSSETQYF. The CDR3 DNA reads as TGTGCCAGCAGTTCGGAGACCCAGTACTTC.

The chain uses TRBV5-4 and TRBJ1-3; D ambiguous. The CDR3 has 12 amino acids. Per the germline V gene, CDR1 is SGHNT and CDR2 is YYREEE (reference sequence). Trimming stripped 4 bases from V and 4 bases from J, with 6 bases between. Here the CDR3 reads CASSQEGNTIYF. For the CDR3, the DNA is TGTGCCAGCAGCCAGGAGGGAAACACCATATATTTT.

This clone was counted once. The gene calls are TRBV7-3 and TRBJ2-1, with D maybe TRBD1 (6 bases). The CDR3 covers 14 residues. With 5 bases removed from V and 7 bases from J, the gap between germline ends came to 15 bases. The germline CDR1 and CDR2 sequences are SGHTA and FQGTGA. The CDR3 nucleotides read TGTGCCAGCAGCGCATCAGGGGCCTGGAATGAGCAGTTCTTC. Its protein is CASSASGAWNEQFF.

The sample holds one count of this clone. The V call is TRBV2, the J call TRBJ2-2; TRBD2 matches at 11 bases. Losses at the gene ends were 8 bases for V and 7 bases for J; bases not matched to a gene: 12. Germline V gene sequence: CDR1 SNHLY, CDR2 FYNNEI. This CDR3 spans 16 amino acids. The CDR3 DNA follows: TGTGCCAGCCGACCATTAGCGGGGGGGCCGGTCGGGGAGCTGTTTTTT. Its protein product is CASRPLAGGPVGELFF.

V usage is TRBV20-1 and J usage is TRBJ1-3; D unresolved. Trimming pared 3 bases from V and 4 bases from J, leaving 4 bases between. This CDR3 is built from 11 residues. The germline V gene encodes CDR1 DFQATT and CDR2 SNEGSKA (reference sequence). The CDR3 is CSASKGNTIYF. CDR3 coding DNA: TGCAGTGCTAGTAAGGGAAACACCATATATTTT.

The chain has TRBV28 and TRBJ2-3; 8 nucleotides align to TRBD2. CDR3 length equals 14 residues. CDR1 and CDR2 (germline): MDHEN, SYDVKM. V dropped 2 bases and J dropped 6; count of bases not matched to a gene: 4. CDR3 in DNA: TGTGCCAGCAGTTTAGGTAGCGGGGTTGATACGCAGTATTTT. As protein: CASSLGSGVDTQYF.

V is TRBV5-1 and J is TRBJ1-1, with TRBD1 as a possible D gene (5 bases). CDR3 length: 13 amino acids. The ends were cut back, 5 bases at V and 10 bases at J, with 18 bases in the middle. Per the germline V gene, CDR1 is SGHRS and CDR2 is YFSETQ. CDR3 sequence (DNA): TGCGCCAGCAGTCCCATCAGGGAGTCGGGAGCTTTCTTT. Its translation is CASSPIRESGAFF.

The V and J genes are TRBV7-2 and TRBJ1-1, with 8 bases matching TRBD1. Germline V gives CDR1 SGHTA, CDR2 FQGNSA. This CDR3 has 13 amino acids. With V trimmed by 4 bases and J by 4 bases, 2 bases remained unmatched. This CDR3 reads CASSSQGGTEAFF. The DNA for the CDR3 is TGTGCCAGCAGCTCACAGGGGGGCACTGAAGCTTTCTTT.

The chain recombines TRBV10-3 with TRBJ1-5; the match to TRBD1 covers 7 bases. V gave up 10 bases and J gave up 4 bases; unmatched junction bases: 10. This CDR3 comprises 14 residues. Germline CDR1 reads ENHRY; CDR2 reads SYGVKD. CDR3 loop: CATSRTGRNQPQHF. The CDR3 DNA is TGTGCCACGTCTAGGACAGGCCGAAATCAGCCCCAGCATTTT.

The chain joins TRBV7-7 to TRBJ2-1; D not resolved. Deletions cut 2 bases from V and 4 bases from J, with 9 bases between. The CDR3 is 14 amino acids. Germline assignment: CDR1 SSHAT and CDR2 FNYEAQ (reference sequence). For the CDR3, the DNA is TGTGCCAGCAGCTTAAGTAAGGATTACAATGAGCAGTTCTTC. Translating it yields CASSLSKDYNEQFF.

V is TRBV27 and J is TRBJ2-1; no firm D call. Germline-derived CDR1 and CDR2 are MNHEY and SMNVEV (reference sequence). The CDR3 spans 14 residues. V lost 3 bases, J lost 9 bases, and 15 bases lay in between. The CDR3 nucleotides are TGTGCCAGCAGTTTGGTTCCTTTAGTGGGTGAGCAGTTCTTC. This codes for CASSLVPLVGEQFF.

As for this clone: At the DNA level, this CDR3 is encoded by other sequences in the same sample as well. The chain combines TRBV7-9 with TRBJ1-1; tentative D call: TRBD1 (5 bases). The CDR3 runs to 14 residues. CDR1 is SEHNR and CDR2 is FQNEAQ in the germline V gene (reference sequence). V lost 2 bases, J lost 2 bases, and 9 bases lay in between. The CDR3 coding sequence is TGTGCCAGCAGCTTACAGGGAGGAAACACTGAAGCTTTCTTT. Translating it yields CASSLQGGNTEAFF.

The CDR3 DNA follows: TGTGCCAGCAGGGGCCGGGGCGACTATGGCTACACCTTC. Its translation is CASRGRGDYGYTF. The rearrangement links TRBV6-6 to TRBJ1-2; maybe TRBD1 (5 bases). Germline loops: CDR1 MNHNY, CDR2 SVGAGI (reference sequence). The CDR3 length is 13 residues. Deletions cut 6 bases from V and 3 bases from J, with 11 bases between.

V is TRBV30 and J is TRBJ2-7; 7 bases are a match to TRBD1. After removal of 4 bases from V and 3 bases from J, the junction contained 12 bases not matched to a gene. From germline, CDR1 is GTSNPN and CDR2 SVGIG (reference sequence). The CDR3 covers 15 residues. CDR3 sequence reads: CAWNLPYRGSYEQYF. The CDR3 coding sequence is TGTGCCTGGAACCTACCTTACAGGGGAAGCTACGAGCAGTACTTC.

The V call is TRBV18, the J call TRBJ2-5; possibly TRBD2 for D (6 bases). V gave up 3 bases and J gave up 5 bases, with 16 bases separating them. This CDR3 is built from 15 residues. Germline V gene data show CDR1 as KGHSH and CDR2 as LQKENI. The CDR3: CASSPGLGSEETQYF. Written as DNA, the CDR3 is TGTGCCAGCTCACCGGGACTGGGGTCAGAGGAGACCCAGTACTTC.

The chain joins TRBV13 to TRBJ2-2; no firm D call. The CDR3 is 14 amino acids. Per the germline V gene, CDR1 is PRHDT and CDR2 is FYEKMQ (reference sequence). The V end was cut by 5 bases, the J end by 3 bases, with 10 bases between. CDR3 protein: CASSLLGYTGELFF. The CDR3, as DNA: TGTGCCAGCAGCCTGCTCGGGTACACCGGGGAGCTGTTTTTT.

The genes are TRBV19 and TRBJ2-7; D remains unclear. CDR1 and CDR2 from the germline V gene are LNHDA and SQIVND (reference sequence). The CDR3 runs 12 residues. The germline V and J ends were trimmed by 6 bases and 5 bases, with 11 bases remaining between them. This CDR3 is CASRGYWDEQYF. The CDR3 DNA reads TGTGCCAGTAGGGGCTATTGGGACGAGCAGTACTTC.

The genes are TRBV28 and TRBJ2-7; perhaps TRBD2 as D (7 bases). V lost 8 bases, J lost 8 bases, and 25 bases lay in between. CDR3 size: 15 residues. Germline-derived CDR1 and CDR2 are MDHEN and SYDVKM. The CDR3 loop reads CASLPLGGDLRKQYF. The CDR3 region has the DNA TGTGCCAGCCTCCCTTTAGGGGGGGACCTACGGAAGCAGTACTTC. Full variable domain (missing parts from reference TRBV28 and TRBJ2-7): DVKVTQSSRYLVKRTGEKVFLECVQDMDHENMFWYRQDPGLGLRLIYFSYDVKMKEKGDIPEGYSVSREKKERFSLILESASTNQTSMYLCASLPLGGDLRKQYFGPGTRLTVT.

CDR3 residues: CASTLPQGATQYF. The CDR3 DNA follows: TGTGCCAGCACCCTACCACAGGGGGCAACGCAGTATTTT. The rearrangement uses TRBV2 and TRBJ2-3, with TRBD1 matching over 9 bases. J lost 9 bases, V lost 7 bases, and 8 bases had no gene match. The CDR3 is 13 residues long. Looked up from germline, CDR1 is SNHLY and CDR2 is FYNNEI.

V gene TRBV10-3 combines with J gene TRBJ1-1; 8 nucleotides agree with TRBD1. The CDR3 runs to 14 residues. CDR1 ENHRY and CDR2 SYGVKD come from the germline V gene. V lost 10 bases, J lost 4 bases, and 11 bases stayed unmatched. CDR3: CATDRGFSGTEAFF. The CDR3 DNA follows: TGTGCCACCGACAGGGGTTTCAGTGGCACTGAAGCTTTCTTT.

The V call is TRBV6-6, the J call TRBJ2-1; D assignment may be TRBD1 or TRBD2 (6 bases each). Germline loops: CDR1 MNHNY, CDR2 SVGAGI (reference sequence). V gave up 6 bases and J gave up 7 bases, with 19 bases separating them. The CDR3 runs to 15 residues. The CDR3 sequence is CASSSRGQMGNEQFF. Written as DNA, the CDR3 is TGTGCCAGCAGCTCCCGGGGGCAGATGGGAAATGAGCAGTTCTTC.

The chain employs TRBV28 and TRBJ2-7; TRBD2 might be the D (5 bases). Germline V gene sequence: CDR1 MDHEN, CDR2 SYDVKM. Trimming pared 10 bases from V and 3 bases from J, leaving 10 bases between. The CDR3 sequence is 11 residues long. The CDR3 nucleotides read TGTGCCACCACCCGGGGCTACGAGCAGTACTTC. It translates to CATTRGYEQYF.

The chain employs TRBV19 and TRBJ2-2; the D call may be TRBD1 or TRBD2 (6 bases each). Germline V gene data show CDR1 as LNHDA and CDR2 as SQIVND (reference sequence). The CDR3 runs 14 residues. The V and J ends lost 3 bases and 6 bases respectively, with 11 bases between them. The chain's CDR3 is CASSIRGGSGELFF. The DNA of the CDR3 is TGTGCCAGTAGTATTAGAGGGGGGTCCGGGGAGCTGTTTTTT.

This chain joins TRBV2 and TRBJ1-1; D may be TRBD1 (6 bases). CDR3 length equals 13 residues. The ends were cut back, 7 bases at V and 4 bases at J, with 13 bases in the middle. Germline V lookup: CDR1 SNHLY, CDR2 FYNNEI. The CDR3 protein is CASKEGGRTEAFF. The CDR3 DNA follows: TGTGCCAGCAAAGAGGGGGGCCGCACTGAAGCTTTCTTT.

This clone was observed a few times. This chain links TRBV10-3 with TRBJ2-1; TRBD1 matches 8 bases. V lost 11 bases and J lost 1; bases outside the gene matches: 7. CDR3 size: 14 residues. Looked up from germline, CDR1 is ENHRY and CDR2 is SYGVKD. CDR3 nucleotides: TGTGCCTCGAAAGGACAGGGTTCCTACAATGAGCAGTTCTTC. Amino acids: CASKGQGSYNEQFF.